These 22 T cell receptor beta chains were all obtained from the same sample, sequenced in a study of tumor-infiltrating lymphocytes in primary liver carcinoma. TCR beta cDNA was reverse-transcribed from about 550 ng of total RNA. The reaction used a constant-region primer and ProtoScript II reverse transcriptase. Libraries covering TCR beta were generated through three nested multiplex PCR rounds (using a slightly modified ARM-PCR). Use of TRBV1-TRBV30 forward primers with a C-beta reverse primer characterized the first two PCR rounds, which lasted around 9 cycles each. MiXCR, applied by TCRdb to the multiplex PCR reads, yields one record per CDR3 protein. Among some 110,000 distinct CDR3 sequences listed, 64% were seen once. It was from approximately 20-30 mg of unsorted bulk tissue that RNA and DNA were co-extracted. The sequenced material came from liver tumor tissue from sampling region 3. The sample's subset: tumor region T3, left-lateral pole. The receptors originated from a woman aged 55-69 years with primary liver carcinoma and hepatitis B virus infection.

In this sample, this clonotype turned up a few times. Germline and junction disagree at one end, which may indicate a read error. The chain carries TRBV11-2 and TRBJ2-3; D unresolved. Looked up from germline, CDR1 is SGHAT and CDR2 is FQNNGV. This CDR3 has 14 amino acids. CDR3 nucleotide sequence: TGTGCTAGCAGCTTGATCCCGAGCACAGATACGCAGTATTTT. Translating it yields CASSLIPSTDTQYF.

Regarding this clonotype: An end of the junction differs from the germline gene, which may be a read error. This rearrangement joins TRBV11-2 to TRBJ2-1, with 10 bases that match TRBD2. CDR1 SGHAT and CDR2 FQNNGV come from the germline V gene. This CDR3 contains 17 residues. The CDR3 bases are TGTGCCAGCAGCTCAGGTCTGGTAGCGGGAGGACCTAATGAGCAGTCCTTC. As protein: CASSSGLVAGGPNEQSF. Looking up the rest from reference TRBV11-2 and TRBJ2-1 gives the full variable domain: EAGVAQSPRYKIIEKRQSVAFWCNPISGHATLYWYQQILGQGPKLLIQFQNNGVVDDSQLPKDRFSAERLKGVDSTLKIQPAKLEDSAVYLCASSSGLVAGGPNEQSFGPGTRLTVL.

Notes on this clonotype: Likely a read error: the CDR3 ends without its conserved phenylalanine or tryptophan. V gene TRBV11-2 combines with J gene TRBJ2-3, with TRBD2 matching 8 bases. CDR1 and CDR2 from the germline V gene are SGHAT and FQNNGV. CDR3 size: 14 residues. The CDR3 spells CACSPRLATGTQYL. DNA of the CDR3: TGTGCCTGCAGCCCCCGACTAGCGACAGGTACGCAGTATCTT.

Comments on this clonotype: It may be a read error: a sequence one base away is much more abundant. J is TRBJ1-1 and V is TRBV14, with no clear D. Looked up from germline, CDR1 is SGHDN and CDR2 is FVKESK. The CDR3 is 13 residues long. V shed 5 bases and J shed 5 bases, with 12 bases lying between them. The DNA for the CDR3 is TGTGCCAGCAGCTCCTATGATGGGACTGAAGCTTTCTTT. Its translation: CASSSYDGTEAFF. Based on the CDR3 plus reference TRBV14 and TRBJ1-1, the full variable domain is EAGVTQFPSHSVIEKGQTVTLRCDPISGHDNLYWYRRVMGKEIKFLLHFVKESKQDESGMPNNRFLAERTGGTYSTLKVQPAELEDSGVYFCASSSYDGTEAFFGQGTRLTVV.

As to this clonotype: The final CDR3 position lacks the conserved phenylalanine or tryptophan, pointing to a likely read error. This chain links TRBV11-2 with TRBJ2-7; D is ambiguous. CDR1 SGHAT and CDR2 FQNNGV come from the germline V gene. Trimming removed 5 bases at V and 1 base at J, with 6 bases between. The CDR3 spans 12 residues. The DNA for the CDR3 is TGTGCCAGCAGCCGCGATTCCTACGAGCAGTACCTC. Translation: CASSRDSYEQYL.

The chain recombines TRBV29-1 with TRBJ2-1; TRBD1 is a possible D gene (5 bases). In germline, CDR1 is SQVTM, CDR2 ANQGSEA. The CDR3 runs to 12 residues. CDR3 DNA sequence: TGCAGTGTTCAGGGCAGCTACAATGAGCAGTTCTTC. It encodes CSVQGSYNEQFF.

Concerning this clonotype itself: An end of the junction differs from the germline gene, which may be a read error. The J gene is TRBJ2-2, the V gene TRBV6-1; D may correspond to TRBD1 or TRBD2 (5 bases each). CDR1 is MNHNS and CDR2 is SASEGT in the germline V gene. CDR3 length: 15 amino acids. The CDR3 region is CASNEGDLYTGELSF. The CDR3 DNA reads TGTGCCAGCAATGAAGGGGATCTGTACACCGGGGAGCTGTCTTTT.

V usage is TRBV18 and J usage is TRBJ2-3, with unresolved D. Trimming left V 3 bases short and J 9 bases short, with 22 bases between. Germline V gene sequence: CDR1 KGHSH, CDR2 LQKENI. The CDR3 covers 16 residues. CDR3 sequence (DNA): TGTGCCAGCTCACCCTCTGCGCGAACAAATAGTGGAACGCAGTATTTT. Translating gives CASSPSARTNSGTQYF.

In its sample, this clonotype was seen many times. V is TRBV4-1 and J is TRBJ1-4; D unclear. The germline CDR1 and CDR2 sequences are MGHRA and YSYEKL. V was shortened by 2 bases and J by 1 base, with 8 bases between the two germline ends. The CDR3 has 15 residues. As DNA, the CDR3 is TGCGCCAGCAGCCAAACGGGGTTAACTAATGAAAAACTGTTTTTT. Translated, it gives CASSQTGLTNEKLFF.

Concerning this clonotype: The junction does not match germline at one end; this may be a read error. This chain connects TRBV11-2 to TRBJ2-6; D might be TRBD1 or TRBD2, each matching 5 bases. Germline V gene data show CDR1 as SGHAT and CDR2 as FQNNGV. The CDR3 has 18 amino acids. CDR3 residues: CASSLPPGGGVGANVPTF. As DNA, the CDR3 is TGTGCTAGCAGCTTACCTCCCGGTGGGGGAGTTGGGGCCAACGTCCCGACTTTC.

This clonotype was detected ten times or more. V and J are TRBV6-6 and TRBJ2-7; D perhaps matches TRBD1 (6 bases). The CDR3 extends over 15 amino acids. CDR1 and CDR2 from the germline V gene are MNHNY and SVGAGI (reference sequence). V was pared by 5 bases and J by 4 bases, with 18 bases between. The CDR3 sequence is CASSTSGQGWYEQYF. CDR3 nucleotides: TGTGCCAGCAGTACCTCCGGGCAGGGGTGGTACGAGCAGTACTTC.

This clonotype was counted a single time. The CDR3 loop is CASSQVTSGAPGADTQYF. The CDR3 coding sequence is TGCGCCAGCAGCCAAGTAACTAGCGGAGCTCCTGGCGCAGATACGCAGTATTTT. This chain uses TRBV4-1 with TRBJ2-3; TRBD2 agrees at 8 bases. The CDR3 has 18 amino acids. Germline CDR1 MGHRA, CDR2 YSYEKL. Trimming at V came to 1 base and at J to 4 bases, leaving 13 bases not matched to a gene.

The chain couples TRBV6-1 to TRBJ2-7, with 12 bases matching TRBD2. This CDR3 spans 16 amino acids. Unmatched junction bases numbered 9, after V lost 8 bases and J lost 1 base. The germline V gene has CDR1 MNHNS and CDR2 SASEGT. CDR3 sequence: CASRPYLAGGSYEQYF. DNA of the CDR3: TGTGCCAGCCGCCCTTACCTAGCGGGAGGGTCCTACGAGCAGTACTTC.

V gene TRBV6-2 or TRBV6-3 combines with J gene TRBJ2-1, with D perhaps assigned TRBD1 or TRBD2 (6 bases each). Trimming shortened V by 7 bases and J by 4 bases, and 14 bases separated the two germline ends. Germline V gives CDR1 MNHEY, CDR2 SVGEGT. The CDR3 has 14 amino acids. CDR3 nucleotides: TGTGCCAGCAAACAGGGACTCCATTACAATGAGCAGTTCTTC. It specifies CASKQGLHYNEQFF.

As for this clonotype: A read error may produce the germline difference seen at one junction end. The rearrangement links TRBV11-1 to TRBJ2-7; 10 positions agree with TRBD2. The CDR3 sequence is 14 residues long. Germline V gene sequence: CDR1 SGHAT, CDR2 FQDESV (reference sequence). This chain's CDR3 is CANSLDLAGVDQYF. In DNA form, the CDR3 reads TGTGCCAACAGCTTAGACCTAGCGGGAGTCGACCAGTACTTC.

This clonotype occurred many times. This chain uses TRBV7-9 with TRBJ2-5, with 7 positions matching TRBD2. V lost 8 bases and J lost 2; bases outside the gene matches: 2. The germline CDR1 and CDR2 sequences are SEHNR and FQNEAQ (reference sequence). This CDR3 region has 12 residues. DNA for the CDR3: TGTGCCAGCTCTAGCGGACAAGAGACCCAGTACTTC. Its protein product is CASSSGQETQYF.

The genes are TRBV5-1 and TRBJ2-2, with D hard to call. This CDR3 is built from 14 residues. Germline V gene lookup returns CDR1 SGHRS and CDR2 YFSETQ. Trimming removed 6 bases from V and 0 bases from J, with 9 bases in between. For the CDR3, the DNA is TGCGCCAGCAACTGGACCGCGAACACCGGGGAGCTGTTTTTT. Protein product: CASNWTANTGELFF.

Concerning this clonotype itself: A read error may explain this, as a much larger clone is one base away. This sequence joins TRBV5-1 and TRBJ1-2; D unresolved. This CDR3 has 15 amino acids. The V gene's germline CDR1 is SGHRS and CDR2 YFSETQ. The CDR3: CASSLSAGLVSGNTF. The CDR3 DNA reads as TGCGCCAGCAGCTTGAGTGCAGGTCTGGTTTCTGGCAACACCTTC.

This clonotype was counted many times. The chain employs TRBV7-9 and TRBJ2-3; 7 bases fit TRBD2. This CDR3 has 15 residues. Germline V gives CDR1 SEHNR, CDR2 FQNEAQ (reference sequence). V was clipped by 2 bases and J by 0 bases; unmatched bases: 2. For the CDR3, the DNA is TGTGCCAGCAGCTTATTTAGCGGGAGCACAGATACGCAGTATTTT. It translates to CASSLFSGSTDTQYF.

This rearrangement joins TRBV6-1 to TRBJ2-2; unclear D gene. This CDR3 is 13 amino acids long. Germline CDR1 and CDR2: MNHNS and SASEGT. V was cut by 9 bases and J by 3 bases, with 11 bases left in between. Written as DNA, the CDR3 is TGTGCCAGTACCGTCTGGGACACCGGGGAGCTGTTTTTT. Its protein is CASTVWDTGELFF.

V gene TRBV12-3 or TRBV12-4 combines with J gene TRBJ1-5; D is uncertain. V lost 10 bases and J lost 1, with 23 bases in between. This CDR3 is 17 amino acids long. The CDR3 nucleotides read TGTGCCAACAGCCCAATCCTTGAGGCAGACAGCAATCAGCCCCAGCATTTT. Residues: CANSPILEADSNQPQHF.

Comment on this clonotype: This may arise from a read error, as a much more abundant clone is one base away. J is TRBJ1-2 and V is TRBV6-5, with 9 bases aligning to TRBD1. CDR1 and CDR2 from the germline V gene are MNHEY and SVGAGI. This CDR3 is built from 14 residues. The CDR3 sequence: CTSSRQGGKGGYTF. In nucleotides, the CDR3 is TGTACCAGCAGCAGACAGGGGGGTAAAGGTGGCTACACCTTC.